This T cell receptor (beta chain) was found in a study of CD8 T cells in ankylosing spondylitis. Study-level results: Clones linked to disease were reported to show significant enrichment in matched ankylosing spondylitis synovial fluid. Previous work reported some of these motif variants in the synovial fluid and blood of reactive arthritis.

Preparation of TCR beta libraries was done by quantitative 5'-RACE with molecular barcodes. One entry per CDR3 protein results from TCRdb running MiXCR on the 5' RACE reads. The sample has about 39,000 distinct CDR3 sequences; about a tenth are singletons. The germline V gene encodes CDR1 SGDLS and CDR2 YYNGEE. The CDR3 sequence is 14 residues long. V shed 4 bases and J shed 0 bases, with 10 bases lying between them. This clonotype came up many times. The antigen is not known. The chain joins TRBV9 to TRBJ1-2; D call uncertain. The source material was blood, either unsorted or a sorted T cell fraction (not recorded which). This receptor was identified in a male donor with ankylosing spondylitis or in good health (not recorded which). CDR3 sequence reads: CASSPEPANYGYTF. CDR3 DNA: TGTGCCAGCAGCCCAGAGCCGGCTAACTATGGCTACACCTTC.